This T cell receptor (beta chain) was sequenced during a study of Ad26.COV2.S vaccination and SARS-CoV-2 variants. As for the study in general: A COV1001 Ad26.COV2.S trial-arm participant provided the sample.

Sequenced by immunoSEQ multiplex PCR; TCRdb stores in-frame clones only, minus some. The sample records a few hundred thousand clones, around 86% being singletons. Treatment specified: some 20 received Ad26.COV2.S at low or high dose, single or two shots; a few received placebo; per-sample allocation not given. Sampling was performed 63 days after the first vaccine or placebo injection. Unmatched junction bases numbered 4, after V lost 2 bases and J lost 8 bases. This CDR3 has 12 amino acids. Germline V CDR1 and CDR2: SQVTM, ANQGSEA. This sequence joins TRBV29-1 and TRBJ2-3; 7 positions agree with TRBD1. This receptor was taken from a person between 18 and 65 years old who received the Ad26.COV2.S COVID-19 vaccine or a placebo. Sequenced material: peripheral blood, taken in a trial of Ad26.COV2.S vaccine versus placebo. The CDR3 loop reads CSVETGAGTQYF. CDR3 coding DNA: TGCAGCGTTGAAACAGGGGCCGGTACGCAGTATTTT.